This TCR beta chain was identified in a study of blood T cell repertoires in COVID-19. Data came from immunoSEQ multiplex PCR; TCRdb stores just in-frame clones and leaves some out. Among fewer than 250,000 clones listed, more than 85% were seen once. Per germline, CDR1 SGDLS and CDR2 YYNGEE. This CDR3 has 16 amino acids. J lost 0 bases, V lost 3 bases, and 3 bases had no gene match. The J gene is TRBJ2-6, the V gene TRBV9; 7 bases match TRBD1. The receptor's source is a man aged 55 to 70 with acute or convalescent COVID-19. The sequenced material came from peripheral blood. This chain's CDR3 is CASSGYRGSGANVLTF. The CDR3 DNA is TGTGCCAGCAGCGGTTACAGGGGCTCTGGGGCCAACGTCCTGACTTTC.